These 5 T cell receptor beta chains were sequenced from one sample in a study of T cells in localized non-small cell lung cancer. The method was immunoSEQ multiplex PCR; TCRdb's version includes in-frame clones alone and lacks a portion of them. The table shows around 50,000 clones, with approximately 90% occurring only once. The source was PBMCs, collected before any cancer treatment. These receptors were taken from a man aged 40-75 years with stage II lung adenocarcinoma.

V usage is TRBV5-4 and J usage is TRBJ2-6, with D possibly matching TRBD1 (6 bases). CDR3 length: 16 residues. Germline CDR1 and CDR2: SGHNT and YYREEE (reference sequence). The ends were cut back, 6 bases at V and 0 bases at J, with 13 bases in the middle. The CDR3 nucleotides read TGTGCCAGCACGCGTCCGGACAGCTCTGGGGCCAACGTCCTGACTTTC. Its translation: CASTRPDSSGANVLTF.

CDR3 residues: CASSLPMTGRTDTQYF. DNA of the CDR3: TGCGCCAGCAGCTTGCCAATGACAGGCCGCACAGATACGCAGTATTTT. This chain uses TRBV5-1 with TRBJ2-3; a possible D gene is TRBD1 (6 bases). Trimming took off 1 base at V and 1 base at J, with 13 bases between the two ends. The V gene's germline CDR1 is SGHRS and CDR2 YFSETQ. The CDR3 is 16 residues long.

This clone was observed once. The CDR3 DNA reads as TGTGCCAGCGGGTGGACTGAAGCTTTCTTT. Translating it yields CASGWTEAFF. This chain joins TRBV6-1 and TRBJ1-1; no definite D call. Trimming cost V 8 bases and J 5 bases, with 6 bases left between them. CDR1 and CDR2 (germline): MNHNS, SASEGT. The length of the CDR3 is 10 residues.

This clone appeared once. The chain recombines TRBV27 with TRBJ2-7, with TRBD1 as a possible D gene (5 bases). There are 15 residues in the CDR3. The V gene lost 0 bases and the J gene lost 4 bases, with 13 bases spanning the gap. In germline, CDR1 is MNHEY, CDR2 SMNVEV (reference sequence). The CDR3 DNA sequence: TGTGCCAGCAGTTTATCGGCAGGGATGGGTTACGAGCAGTACTTC. Its translation is CASSLSAGMGYEQYF.

The chain recombines TRBV5-1 with TRBJ1-5; no reliable D call. Germline-derived CDR1 and CDR2 are SGHRS and YFSETQ. This CDR3 spans 16 amino acids. Trimming cost V 0 bases and J 2 bases, with 12 bases left between them. This CDR3 is CASSLGPLGGNQPQHF. The DNA for the CDR3 is TGCGCCAGCAGCTTGGGTCCCTTAGGAGGCAATCAGCCCCAGCATTTT. Looking up the rest from reference TRBV5-1 and TRBJ1-5 gives the full variable domain: KAGVTQTPRYLIKTRGQQVTLSCSPISGHRSVSWYQQTPGQGLQFLFEYFSETQRNKGNFPGRFSGRQFSNSRSEMNVSTLELGDSALYLCASSLGPLGGNQPQHFGDGTRLSIL.